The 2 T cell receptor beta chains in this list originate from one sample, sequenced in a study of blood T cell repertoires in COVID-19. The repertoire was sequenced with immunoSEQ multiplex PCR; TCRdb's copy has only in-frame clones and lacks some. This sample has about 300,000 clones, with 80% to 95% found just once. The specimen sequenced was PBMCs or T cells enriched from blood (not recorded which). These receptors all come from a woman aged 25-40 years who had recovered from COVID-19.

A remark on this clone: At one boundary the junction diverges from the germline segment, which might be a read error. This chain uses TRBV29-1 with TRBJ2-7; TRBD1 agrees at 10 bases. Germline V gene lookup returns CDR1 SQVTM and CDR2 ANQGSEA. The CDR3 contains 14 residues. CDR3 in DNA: TGCAGCGTCGAAGTCGGACAGGGGGGATACGAGCAGTACTTC. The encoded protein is CSVEVGQGGYEQYF.

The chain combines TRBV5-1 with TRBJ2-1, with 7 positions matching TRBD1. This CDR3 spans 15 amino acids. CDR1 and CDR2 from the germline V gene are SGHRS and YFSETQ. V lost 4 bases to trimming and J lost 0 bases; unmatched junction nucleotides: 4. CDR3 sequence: CASSAGQDSYNEQFF. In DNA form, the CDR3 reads TGCGCCAGCAGCGCCGGACAGGACTCCTACAATGAGCAGTTCTTC. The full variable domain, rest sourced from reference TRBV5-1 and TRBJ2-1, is KAGVTQTPRYLIKTRGQQVTLSCSPISGHRSVSWYQQTPGQGLQFLFEYFSETQRNKGNFPGRFSGRQFSNSRSEMNVSTLELGDSALYLCASSAGQDSYNEQFFGPGTRLTVL.